A single sample is the source of the 27 T cell receptor beta chains below, sequenced in a study of hypomethylating agent response in myelodysplastic syndrome. Sequencing used immunoSEQ multiplex PCR; TCRdb keeps in-frame clones, though not all of them. Seen here are roughly 6,000 clones, around 80% observed once, and the top ten hold around 8.9%. The material sequenced was bone marrow, taken before or after starting hypomethylating agent treatment for myelodysplastic syndrome (not recorded which). Receptors were obtained from a human donor with myelodysplastic syndrome.

This clone was seen a handful of times. The chain has TRBV10-1 and TRBJ2-7, with 10 positions matching TRBD1. The CDR3 is 14 residues long. CDR1 and CDR2 (germline): WNHNN, SYGVQD (reference sequence). V shed 6 bases and J 7 bases; nucleotides not matched to a gene: 9. The CDR3 sequence is CASSPGQGFSEQYF. The CDR3 DNA sequence: TGCGCCAGCAGCCCGGGACAGGGGTTTAGTGAGCAGTACTTC.

The chain combines TRBV7-3 with TRBJ2-5; 8 bases are a match to TRBD1. V lost 5 bases and J lost 7; bases outside the gene matches: 15. The CDR3 spans 16 residues. Germline V gene lookup returns CDR1 SGHTA and CDR2 FQGTGA. The CDR3, as DNA: TGTGCCAGCAGCCCGTCGAGCCCCGGACAGGGTGGGACCCAGTACTTC. Translation: CASSPSSPGQGGTQYF.

The genes are TRBV10-3 and TRBJ1-3; D not certain. The CDR3 loop spans 14 amino acids. Trimming removed 11 bases from V and 0 bases from J, with 14 bases in between. Germline V gene sequence: CDR1 ENHRY, CDR2 SYGVKD. CDR3 sequence: CAASSTGSGNTIYF. CDR3 bases: TGTGCCGCTTCGTCTACGGGCTCTGGAAACACCATATATTTT.

The count of this clone is one. The chain employs TRBV10-3 and TRBJ2-2, with D unresolved. Germline CDR1 is ENHRY and CDR2 is SYGVKD. The CDR3 has 13 amino acids. V lost 6 bases to trimming and J lost 2 bases, with 7 bases between them. Here the CDR3 reads CAISSLNTGELFF. The CDR3 DNA reads TGTGCCATCAGCTCACTAAACACCGGGGAGCTGTTTTTT.

This chain uses TRBV5-4 with TRBJ1-2, with 8 bases identical to TRBD1. Germline lookup yields CDR1 SGHNT and CDR2 YYREEE (reference sequence). This CDR3 region has 16 residues. Trimming took 1 base from V and 3 from J; bases not matched to a gene: 8. The CDR3: CASSLWGQGADYGYTF. The CDR3 DNA is TGTGCCAGCAGCTTGTGGGGGCAGGGGGCGGACTATGGCTACACCTTC.

V gene TRBV11-3 combines with J gene TRBJ2-7; a possible D gene is TRBD2 (6 bases). The CDR3 has 15 residues. V was shortened by 1 base and J by 1 base, with 11 bases between the two germline ends. Germline V gives CDR1 SGHNT, CDR2 YENEEA. The CDR3 DNA is TGTGCCAGCAGCTTAGTCGGGCGGGGATCCTACGAGCAGTACTTC. Protein: CASSLVGRGSYEQYF.

The CDR3 loop is CASSILGGETGELFF. The CDR3 region has the DNA TGCGCCAGCAGCATCTTAGGGGGGGAGACCGGGGAGCTGTTTTTT. The V and J genes are TRBV5-1 and TRBJ2-2, with D possibly TRBD2 on 7 matching bases. Germline V gives CDR1 SGHRS, CDR2 YFSETQ. Trimming removed 4 bases from V and 5 bases from J, with 15 bases in between. The CDR3 runs 15 residues.

This clone was counted a few times. The chain recombines TRBV5-1 with TRBJ2-7, with D unclear. Germline-derived CDR1 and CDR2 are SGHRS and YFSETQ. There are 11 residues in the CDR3. Trimming stripped 4 bases from V and 9 bases from J, with 11 bases between. DNA for the CDR3: TGCGCCAGCAGCGGAGACACTTCGCAGTACTTC. Amino acid sequence: CASSGDTSQYF.

V and J are TRBV7-3 and TRBJ2-1; tentatively, D is TRBD1 or TRBD2 (5 bases each). The CDR3 runs 14 residues. In germline, CDR1 is SGHTA, CDR2 FQGTGA. The V end was cut by 3 bases, the J end by 2 bases, with 8 bases between. CDR3 nucleotide sequence: TGTGCCAGCAGCTTGATGGGGGCCTACAATGAGCAGTTCTTC. Its translation is CASSLMGAYNEQFF.

The chain employs TRBV6-4 and TRBJ2-7; the D is unclear. Germline assignment: CDR1 MRHNA and CDR2 SNTAGT. V was shortened by 6 bases and J by 4 bases, with 7 bases between the two germline ends. The CDR3 is made up of 11 amino acids. The CDR3 loop reads CASRQKYEQYV. DNA for the CDR3: TGTGCCAGCAGGCAGAAATACGAGCAGTACGTC.

The chain carries TRBV7-9 and TRBJ1-2; a weak D match, TRBD1 (6 bases). This CDR3 has 12 residues. The germline gives CDR1 SEHNR, CDR2 FQNEAQ (reference sequence). V was shortened by 5 bases and J by 7 bases, with 11 bases between the two germline ends. CDR3 sequence: CASSEDSSGYTF. The CDR3 bases are TGTGCCAGCAGCGAGGACAGCTCTGGCTACACCTTC.

The rearrangement links TRBV27 to TRBJ1-2; D might be TRBD1 (6 bases). The CDR3 runs 14 residues. Looked up from germline, CDR1 is MNHEY and CDR2 is SMNVEV (reference sequence). The germline V and J ends were trimmed by 6 bases and 8 bases, with 19 bases remaining between them. The CDR3 DNA follows: TGTGCCAGCAGGCCTACAGGGTCCTCTAGGGGCTACACCTTC. It encodes CASRPTGSSRGYTF.

The V and J genes are TRBV6-1 and TRBJ2-6; 7 bases are shared with TRBD1. The CDR3 has 14 residues. Trimming at V came to 8 bases and at J to 4 bases, leaving 5 bases not matched to a gene. The V gene's germline CDR1 is MNHNS and CDR2 SASEGT. The CDR3 region has the DNA TGTGCCAGCGAGGGGGCGACGGGGGCCAACGTCCTGACTTTC. Protein product: CASEGATGANVLTF.

The chain recombines TRBV27 with TRBJ1-2, with 8 bases that match TRBD1. Germline CDR1 MNHEY, CDR2 SMNVEV (reference sequence). The CDR3 has 15 amino acids. V trimming: 2 bases; J trimming: 6 bases; junction bases outside the gene matches: 8. CDR3 nucleotide sequence: TGTGCCAGCAGTTTAAAGGGCAGGGGGCAGGATGGCTACACCTTC. This gives the protein CASSLKGRGQDGYTF.

As regards this clone: Other DNA sequences within the sample encode an identical CDR3. The chain links TRBV21-1 to TRBJ2-3; TRBD2, the table's D call, lacks a check against the DNA. TRBV21-1 is tagged as a pseudogene. CDR3 length equals 14 residues. The CDR3 loop is CASSKIASTDTQYF. The CDR3 coding sequence is TGTGCCAGCAGCAAAATAGCTAGCACAGATACGCAGTATTTT.

The V and J genes are TRBV5-6 and TRBJ2-7, with 9 bases fitting TRBD1. This CDR3 spans 15 amino acids. Germline lookup yields CDR1 SGHDT and CDR2 YYEEEE. V dropped 5 bases and J dropped 7; count of bases not matched to a gene: 13. CDR3 residues: CASSFRDRAGLEQYF. DNA for the CDR3: TGTGCCAGCAGTTTTCGGGACAGGGCCGGATTGGAGCAGTACTTC.

In its sample, this clone was seen once. This chain joins TRBV5-1 and TRBJ1-1, with no clear D. The CDR3 runs 13 residues. In germline, CDR1 is SGHRS, CDR2 YFSETQ. V lost 5 bases and J lost 0, with 8 bases in between. CDR3 in DNA: TGCGCCAGCAGGTCAGCCATGAACACTGAAGCTTTCTTT. This encodes CASRSAMNTEAFF.

This chain links TRBV6-1 with TRBJ1-5; possible D gene TRBD1, 5 bases. This CDR3 region has 13 residues. Germline CDR1 reads MNHNS; CDR2 reads SASEGT. V was trimmed by 11 bases and J by 5 bases, leaving 16 bases between them. The CDR3 loop is CACGTSSYQPQHF. CDR3 coding DNA: TGTGCCTGCGGGACGTCTTCCTATCAGCCCCAGCATTTT.

The chain carries TRBV7-2 and TRBJ2-1; maybe TRBD2 (5 bases). Trimming stripped 1 base from V and 2 bases from J, with 9 bases between. This CDR3 comprises 15 residues. Germline values: CDR1 SGHTA, CDR2 FQGNSA. Here the CDR3 reads CASSLGPAAYNEQFF. The CDR3 nucleotides read TGTGCCAGCAGCTTAGGCCCAGCGGCCTACAATGAGCAGTTCTTC.

This clone was counted between two and nine times. The chain couples TRBV7-8 to TRBJ1-5; perhaps TRBD1 as D (5 bases). Germline loops: CDR1 SGHVS, CDR2 FQNEAQ. Trimming removed 1 base from V and 7 bases from J, with 5 bases in between. The CDR3 has 12 amino acids. The CDR3 sequence is CASSLEGQPQHF. Here the CDR3 DNA reads TGTGCCAGCAGCTTAGAGGGGCAGCCCCAGCATTTT.

The genes are TRBV5-4 and TRBJ2-6; no clear D. This CDR3 contains 18 residues. Germline lookup yields CDR1 SGHNT and CDR2 YYREEE (reference sequence). V gave up 0 bases and J gave up 2 bases, with 15 bases separating them. CDR3 loop: CASSLDSKNIAGANVLTF. The CDR3 nucleotides are TGTGCCAGCAGCTTGGACAGTAAAAACATAGCTGGGGCCAACGTCCTGACTTTC.

The chain is built from TRBV11-3 and TRBJ2-7; D remains ambiguous. The germline V gene encodes CDR1 SGHNT and CDR2 YENEEA. V lost 5 bases to trimming and J lost 0 bases, with 17 bases between them. The CDR3 runs 16 residues. CDR3 DNA sequence: TGTGCCAGCAGCGCGTGGGAACTCCGAGGCTCCTACGAGCAGTACTTC. Encoded protein: CASSAWELRGSYEQYF.

The chain joins TRBV15 to TRBJ2-3; D is perhaps TRBD2 (7 bases). The CDR3 covers 17 residues. V lost 0 bases to trimming and J lost 2 bases, with 15 bases between them. Per the germline V gene, CDR1 is LNHNV and CDR2 is YYDKDF (reference sequence). This CDR3 reads CATSRDGGGGATDTQYF. CDR3 nucleotides: TGTGCCACCAGCAGAGATGGCGGCGGGGGCGCCACAGATACGCAGTATTTT.

The chain joins TRBV5-1 to TRBJ1-3, with D perhaps TRBD1 (6 bases). The V gene lost 2 bases and the J gene lost 4 bases, with 10 bases spanning the gap. Germline CDR1 and CDR2: SGHRS and YFSETQ. This CDR3 comprises 14 residues. CDR3 sequence reads: CASSLGGDGNTIYF. The CDR3 bases are TGCGCCAGCAGCTTAGGGGGAGACGGAAACACCATATATTTT.

The chain uses TRBV10-3 and TRBJ2-7; D tentatively reads TRBD1 or TRBD2 (5 bases each). The V gene's germline CDR1 is ENHRY and CDR2 SYGVKD. This CDR3 is built from 14 residues. Trimming cost V 5 bases and J 1 base, with 12 bases left between them. The CDR3 sequence is CAISPGTDSYEQYF. For the CDR3, the DNA is TGTGCCATCAGTCCCGGGACGGATTCCTACGAGCAGTACTTC.

In this sample, this clone turned up once. V is TRBV15 and J is TRBJ2-7; D ambiguous. Trimming pared 11 bases from V and 3 bases from J, leaving 5 bases between. CDR1 and CDR2 (germline): LNHNV, YYDKDF (reference sequence). This CDR3 is built from 9 residues. The CDR3 DNA reads TGTGCCCCTGACTACGAGCAGTACGTC. Translated: CAPDYEQYV.

The chain links TRBV30 to TRBJ2-5; the match to TRBD2 covers 10 bases. With 5 bases clipped from V and 4 bases from J, the junction kept 7 bases outside the gene matches. This CDR3 contains 14 residues. The germline V gene has CDR1 GTSNPN and CDR2 SVGIG (reference sequence). For the CDR3, the DNA is TGTGCCTGGGAGCGGGGGGGCATCAGAGAGACCCAGTACTTC. Amino acids: CAWERGGIRETQYF.